These 11 T cell receptor beta chains came from one sample sequenced in a study of blood T cell repertoires in COVID-19. Libraries were prepared by immunoSEQ multiplex PCR; TCRdb keeps only in-frame clonotypes and omits some of them. The sample has a few hundred thousand clones; nearly 90% are singletons. What was sequenced was peripheral blood. These receptors came from a woman aged 60-75 years with COVID-19, enrolled during active disease.

The J gene is TRBJ1-1, the V gene TRBV7-2, with D unclear. V was cut by 5 bases and J by 5 bases, with 12 bases left in between. The CDR3 covers 13 residues. Germline V lookup: CDR1 SGHTA, CDR2 FQGNSA. The CDR3 DNA follows: TGTGCCAGCAGCCCCCCCCCGTATACTGAAGCTTTCTTT. As protein: CASSPPPYTEAFF.

The table lists this clone with a count of one. V gene TRBV9 combines with J gene TRBJ1-2; 8 bases line up with TRBD1. The CDR3 consists of 13 residues. Losses at the gene ends were 3 bases for V and 2 bases for J; bases not matched to a gene: 0. Looked up from germline, CDR1 is SGDLS and CDR2 is YYNGEE. CDR3 loop: CASSGQGNYGYTF. In DNA form, the CDR3 reads TGTGCCAGCAGCGGACAGGGGAACTATGGCTACACCTTC.

This clone appeared a single time. CDR3 DNA: TGTGCCAGTAGCCTTGACAGGGAAGAGACCCAGTACTTC. The encoded protein is CASSLDREETQYF. This chain links TRBV19 with TRBJ2-5; the match to TRBD1 covers 7 bases. CDR3 length equals 13 residues. V was clipped by 6 bases and J by 3 bases; unmatched bases: 4. Per the germline V gene, CDR1 is LNHDA and CDR2 is SQIVND (reference sequence).

The chain couples TRBV7-2 to TRBJ1-5; maybe TRBD1 (5 bases). Germline V gene sequence: CDR1 SGHTA, CDR2 FQGNSA. The CDR3 has 14 residues. Trimming cost V 1 base and J 4 bases, with 8 bases left between them. CDR3: CASSLDRRNQPQHF. In DNA, the CDR3 is TGTGCCAGCAGCTTAGACAGGCGTAATCAGCCCCAGCATTTT.

This chain uses TRBV3-1 (or the pseudogene TRBV3-2) with TRBJ1-1; D remains ambiguous. The CDR3 runs to 16 residues. CDR1 and CDR2 (germline): LGHDT, YNNKEL (reference sequence). V was cut by 0 bases and J by 0 bases, with 11 bases left in between. DNA of the CDR3: TGTGCCAGCAGCCAAGATTTGGCAGTAATGAACACTGAAGCTTTCTTT. This translates into CASSQDLAVMNTEAFF.

The chain combines TRBV6-6 with TRBJ2-1; 8 bases line up with TRBD1. Looked up from germline, CDR1 is MNHNY and CDR2 is SVGAGI (reference sequence). CDR3 length: 15 residues. J gave up 2 bases and V 5 bases, and 5 bases lay outside the gene matches. The CDR3 DNA reads TGTGCCAGCAGTGATTGGACAGGGCCCTACAATGAGCAGTTCTTC. This encodes CASSDWTGPYNEQFF.

J is TRBJ1-6 and V is TRBV6-4; 7 positions agree with TRBD1. V lost 3 bases and J lost 9; bases outside the gene matches: 5. Germline-derived CDR1 and CDR2 are MRHNA and SNTAGT. This CDR3 contains 14 residues. Here the CDR3 reads CASSEGQDLSPLHF. DNA of the CDR3: TGTGCCAGCAGTGAAGGACAGGACCTTTCACCCCTCCACTTT.

The rearrangement uses TRBV4-2 and TRBJ1-4, with TRBD1 matching over 7 bases. CDR1 is LGHNA and CDR2 is YNFKEQ in the germline V gene. This CDR3 contains 14 residues. Losses at the gene ends were 4 bases for V and 3 bases for J; bases not matched to a gene: 2. CDR3 nucleotide sequence: TGTGCCAGCAGCCTGCAGGGGGCTAATGAAAAACTGTTTTTT. Translated: CASSLQGANEKLFF.

The chain links TRBV18 to TRBJ1-1, with 8 bases aligning to TRBD1. Trimming at V came to 1 base and at J to 0 bases, leaving 4 bases not matched to a gene. Germline V gene lookup returns CDR1 KGHSH and CDR2 LQKENI. There are 16 residues in the CDR3. This CDR3 reads CASSPLVRGLNTEAFF. DNA of the CDR3: TGTGCCAGCTCACCACTAGTCAGGGGGCTGAACACTGAAGCTTTCTTT. Based on the CDR3 plus reference TRBV18 and TRBJ1-1, the full variable domain is NAGVMQNPRHLVRRRGQEARLRCSPMKGHSHVYWYRQLPEEGLKFMVYLQKENIIDESGMPKERFSAEFPKEGPSILRIQQVVRGDSAAYFCASSPLVRGLNTEAFFGQGTRLTVV.

This clone was picked up one time. V and J are TRBV13 and TRBJ1-1; D gene unclear. Trimming pared 5 bases from V and 0 bases from J, leaving 13 bases between. Germline V gene sequence: CDR1 PRHDT, CDR2 FYEKMQ (reference sequence). The CDR3 is made up of 15 amino acids. The CDR3: CASSPLTRMNTEAFF. The CDR3 DNA reads as TGTGCCAGCAGCCCCTTGACAAGGATGAACACTGAAGCTTTCTTT.

CDR3 region: CASSLVPGQNNSPLHF. In nucleotides, the CDR3 is TGTGCCAGCAGCTTAGTTCCGGGACAGAACAATTCACCCCTCCACTTT. The rearrangement links TRBV11-2 to TRBJ1-6; 7 bases agree with TRBD1. Germline lookup yields CDR1 SGHAT and CDR2 FQNNGV. The CDR3 totals 16 residues. Unmatched junction bases numbered 7, after V lost 1 base and J lost 7 bases.